This T cell receptor beta chain was captured in a study of blood T cell repertoires in COVID-19. As for the study in general: T cells, B-cell-depleted T cells, or PBMCs supplied cDNA or gDNA.

Germline trimming cut 3 bases from V and 9 bases from J; bases unmatched to any gene: 14. The CDR3 length is 15 residues. Germline V gene sequence: CDR1 GTSNPN, CDR2 SVGIG (reference sequence). Original methodology: The authors estimated nucleated cell counts from reference gene primer amplification. Clones were read by immunoSEQ multiplex PCR, and TCRdb kept only the in-frame ones, dropping some. V and J calls and clone size are copied from that table; D and trimming were computed from the DNA. In the table there are under 200,000 clones, 70% to 90% of which are singletons. V gene TRBV30 combines with J gene TRBJ1-5; 7 nucleotides align to TRBD1. The sequenced sample was peripheral blood. The clonotype originates from a man aged 60 to 69 with acute or convalescent COVID-19. The CDR3 loop reads CAWSGRGQPLGPQHF. CDR3 coding DNA: TGTGCCTGGAGCGGGAGGGGACAGCCCCTGGGGCCCCAGCATTTT.